This T cell receptor beta chain emerged from a study of cytomegalovirus exposure and HLA in healthy donors. Study outcomes and limitations: Available immune exposure information covered CMV serostatus only. V- and J-gene trimming in TCR beta was tied to a missense DCLRE1C variant by an analysis performed later.

60 Vbeta and 13 Jbeta primers were used in PCR. TCRdb's table, derived via immunoSEQ multiplex PCR, lists solely in-frame clones and lacks some. Among approximately 200,000 clones, 75% to 85% were seen once, and the ten largest hold approximately 1.4%. About this clone itself: Its cognate antigen is unknown.

CDR1 MNHNY and CDR2 SVGAGI come from the germline V gene (reference sequence). V lost 2 bases, J lost 4 bases, and 4 bases stayed unmatched. The CDR3 totals 15 residues. Sample: PBMCs. The sequence was collected from a girl aged 10 to 17 in good health and CMV-seropositive. V is TRBV6-6 and J is TRBJ2-1, with 8 bases lining up with TRBD1. DNA of the CDR3: TGTGCCAGCAGTTACCCTGGGACAGGATACAATGAGCAGTTCTTC. It codes for CASSYPGTGYNEQFF.